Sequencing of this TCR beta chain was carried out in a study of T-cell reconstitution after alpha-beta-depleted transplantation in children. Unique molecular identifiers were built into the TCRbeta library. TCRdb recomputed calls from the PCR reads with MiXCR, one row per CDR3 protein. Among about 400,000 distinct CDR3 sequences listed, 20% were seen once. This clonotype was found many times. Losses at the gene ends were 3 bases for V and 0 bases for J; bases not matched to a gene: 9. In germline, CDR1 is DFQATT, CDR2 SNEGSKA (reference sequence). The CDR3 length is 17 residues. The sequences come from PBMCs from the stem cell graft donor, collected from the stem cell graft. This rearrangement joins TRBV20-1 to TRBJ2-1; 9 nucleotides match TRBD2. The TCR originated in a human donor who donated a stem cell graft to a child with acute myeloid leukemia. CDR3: CSASGAGGPLSYNEQFF. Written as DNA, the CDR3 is TGCAGTGCTAGTGGTGCGGGAGGGCCGCTCTCCTACAATGAGCAGTTCTTC.